This entry lists 12 T cell receptor beta chains sequenced from one sample in a study of PD-1 blockade in mismatch repair-deficient tumors. TCRdb's copy holds only in-frame clones and misses some; the assay was immunoSEQ multiplex PCR. Of tens of thousands of clones listed, approximately 84% are singletons. The sample consisted of PBMCs, taken around 6 weeks after starting pembrolizumab. These receptors all stem from an adult with mismatch repair-deficient cancer.

The rearrangement joins TRBV5-1 to TRBJ1-2; D is perhaps TRBD1 (6 bases). Germline CDR1 reads SGHRS; CDR2 reads YFSETQ. This CDR3 has 14 amino acids. V lost 2 bases, J lost 4 bases, and 12 bases lay in between. The CDR3 protein is CASSFLQGSYGYTF. DNA for the CDR3: TGCGCCAGCAGCTTCCTACAGGGATCCTATGGCTACACCTTC.

V is TRBV6-6 and J is TRBJ1-2; 10 bases are shared with TRBD1. Germline values: CDR1 MNHNY, CDR2 SVGAGI (reference sequence). Trimming took 5 bases from V and 6 from J; bases not matched to a gene: 6. This CDR3 has 14 amino acids. The CDR3 sequence is CASSPRQGANGYTF. The CDR3 DNA sequence: TGTGCCAGCAGTCCCCGACAGGGGGCGAATGGCTACACCTTC.

This chain links TRBV5-1 with TRBJ2-7; 7 bases map to TRBD2. J gave up 4 bases and V 0 bases, and 4 bases lay outside the gene matches. CDR1 SGHRS and CDR2 YFSETQ come from the germline V gene. The CDR3 is 14 residues long. The CDR3 here is CASSLAGGDYEQYF. The CDR3 bases are TGCGCCAGCAGCTTGGCGGGAGGCGATTACGAGCAGTACTTC.

This chain connects TRBV29-1 to TRBJ2-3, with TRBD2 matching over 10 bases. Per germline, CDR1 SQVTM and CDR2 ANQGSEA. After removal of 6 bases from V and 6 bases from J, the junction contained 9 bases not matched to a gene. The CDR3 sequence is 14 residues long. CDR3 bases: TGCAGCGTAAACCTTAGCGGGAGGAGGGATACGCAGTATTTT. Translating it yields CSVNLSGRRDTQYF.

The J gene is TRBJ1-1, the V gene TRBV18; D remains ambiguous. CDR1 is KGHSH, CDR2 LQKENI, per germline. This CDR3 region has 15 residues. The ends were cut back, 1 base at V and 1 base at J, with 10 bases in the middle. The CDR3: CASSPRQGANTEAFF. The CDR3 DNA reads TGTGCCAGCTCACCACGTCAAGGAGCGAACACTGAAGCTTTCTTT. Full variable domain (remainder filled in from reference TRBV18 and TRBJ1-1): NAGVMQNPRHLVRRRGQEARLRCSPMKGHSHVYWYRQLPEEGLKFMVYLQKENIIDESGMPKERFSAEFPKEGPSILRIQQVVRGDSAAYFCASSPRQGANTEAFFGQGTRLTVV.

This rearrangement joins TRBV4-1 to TRBJ2-7, with 11 bases identical to TRBD2. With 3 bases clipped from V and 2 bases from J, the junction kept 3 bases outside the gene matches. The germline V gene has CDR1 MGHRA and CDR2 YSYEKL. CDR3 length: 15 residues. CDR3 sequence: CASSHGTSGPYEQYF. CDR3 nucleotide sequence: TGCGCCAGCAGCCACGGGACTAGCGGCCCCTACGAGCAGTACTTC.

The chain recombines TRBV28 with TRBJ1-2; D is possibly TRBD1 (6 bases). From germline, CDR1 is MDHEN and CDR2 SYDVKM. Between the trimmed V and J ends, which lost 7 bases and 4 bases, there was a span of 19 bases. This CDR3 has 15 amino acids. CDR3 sequence (DNA): TGTGCCAGCAACCTACGGGGAGCAGGGGTCTATGGCTACACCTTC. The encoded protein is CASNLRGAGVYGYTF.

This clone appeared a single time. J is TRBJ2-2 and V is TRBV21-1; the table's D call, TRBD1, has no DNA check behind it. TRBV21-1 constitutes a pseudogene. This CDR3 contains 16 residues. The CDR3 sequence: CASSNARTGVGGELFF. The CDR3 DNA reads as TGTGCCAGCAGCAACGCCCGGACAGGGGTAGGCGGGGAGCTGTTTTTT.

J is TRBJ1-1 and V is TRBV27, with D perhaps TRBD1 (5 bases). The V gene lost 9 bases and the J gene lost 4 bases, with 12 bases spanning the gap. Per the germline V gene, CDR1 is MNHEY and CDR2 is SMNVEV (reference sequence). The length of the CDR3 is 12 residues. Here the CDR3 reads CARSGGGTEAFF. CDR3 DNA: TGTGCCAGGTCGGGGGGGGGCACTGAAGCTTTCTTT.

The V call is TRBV7-8, the J call TRBJ1-1; 9 positions match TRBD1. Trimming at V came to 4 bases and at J to 6 bases, leaving 9 bases not matched to a gene. The CDR3 totals 15 residues. Germline loops: CDR1 SGHVS, CDR2 FQNEAQ. CDR3 nucleotide sequence: TGTGCCAGCAGCTCCGCCGGGACAGGGTACCCTGAAGCTTTCTTT. Its protein product is CASSSAGTGYPEAFF.

The rearrangement links TRBV27 to TRBJ1-1; possibly TRBD1 for D (6 bases). V lost 5 bases and J 0 bases, leaving 10 bases between the germline ends. CDR1 MNHEY and CDR2 SMNVEV come from the germline V gene (reference sequence). CDR3 size: 14 residues. The chain's CDR3 is CASSPGVMNTEAFF. CDR3 in DNA: TGTGCCAGCAGTCCAGGGGTAATGAACACTGAAGCTTTCTTT.

This chain connects TRBV4-1 to TRBJ2-2, with 7 nucleotides matching TRBD2. Germline trimming cut 2 bases from V and 7 bases from J; bases unmatched to any gene: 7. CDR1 is MGHRA and CDR2 is YSYEKL in the germline V gene. CDR3 length: 15 amino acids. The CDR3 sequence is CASSQFREEVGELFF. The CDR3 nucleotides read TGCGCCAGCAGCCAATTTCGGGAGGAGGTCGGGGAGCTGTTTTTT.